This T cell receptor (beta chain) originates from a study of control samples from healthy donors and cancer patients. CDR3 length equals 20 residues. Measured with immunoSEQ multiplex PCR; TCRdb has only the in-frame clones, and not every one. This sample has some 150,000 clones, with approximately 94% found just once. The TCR comes from a man aged 55 to 70 with colorectal cancer. This chain connects TRBV21-1 to TRBJ2-5; TRBD1 is the table's D call, not checked against the DNA. TRBV21-1 is a known pseudogene. Material for sequencing was PBMCs. The CDR3 DNA is TGTGCCAGCAGCCGTCAATCAGAGGGAGACAGGGAGCGGTACCAAGAGACCCAGTACTTC. Residues: CASSRQSEGDRERYQETQYF.